These T cell receptor beta chains were read from a single sample in a study of T cell repertoires in cytomegalovirus infection. TCRdb processed the reads anew with MiXCR; each CDR3 protein has one entry. The sample gives 600,000 to 700,000 distinct CDR3 sequences, 33% of which show up once; about 20% is in the top ten. Antigens of these TCRs are unknown. The sample consisted of cultured PBMCs, taken from culture after CMV antigen stimulation. The receptors originated from a human donor in good health (CMV status not recorded). Some clones in this sample may be carry-over from other donors' samples. The CDR3 runs from the conserved cysteine through the conserved F or W. Fields, in order: CDR3 DNA, CDR3 protein, V gene, clone size, D gene, J gene. D genes are given only for firm matches. The size field is filled for only some rows; it gives once, few, many or a size class.

cdr3_nt: TGTGCCAGCAGTTGGGGACTACCGGTCGGGGAGCTGTTTTTT
cdr3_aa: CASSWGLPVGELFF
v_call: TRBV27
clone_size: -
d_call: TRBD2
j_call: TRBJ2-2

cdr3_nt: TGTGCCAGCAGCCAAGCCCACATTTGGGGAGGCGAGCAGTACTTC
cdr3_aa: CASSQAHIWGGEQYF
v_call: TRBV3-1
clone_size: -
d_call: -
j_call: TRBJ2-7

cdr3_nt: TGCAGTGCCGTCCGGGACAGCAACACTGAAGCTTTCTTT
cdr3_aa: CSAVRDSNTEAFF
v_call: TRBV20-1
clone_size: -
d_call: TRBD1
j_call: TRBJ1-1

cdr3_nt: TGTGCTAGTGGCACGGGACAGCCCACAGATACGCAGTATTTT
cdr3_aa: CASGTGQPTDTQYF
v_call: TRBV12-5
clone_size: -
d_call: TRBD1
j_call: TRBJ2-3

cdr3_nt: TGTGCCAGTCGCAGGGGGTCGGCGATTCAGTACTTC
cdr3_aa: CASRRGSAIQYF
v_call: TRBV12-3/TRBV12-4
clone_size: few
d_call: TRBD1
j_call: TRBJ2-4

cdr3_nt: TGTGCCAGCAGTACCCTGCGGAATCGGGATTCACCCCTCCACTTT
cdr3_aa: CASSTLRNRDSPLHF
v_call: TRBV27
clone_size: few
d_call: -
j_call: TRBJ1-6

cdr3_nt: TGTGCCAGCAGCTTCGCGGGAATGAACACTGAAGCTTTCTTT
cdr3_aa: CASSFAGMNTEAFF
v_call: TRBV5-6
clone_size: few
d_call: -
j_call: TRBJ1-1

cdr3_nt: TGTGCCAGCAATATCCGGACGGGGGCCAAAAACATTCAGTACTTC
cdr3_aa: CASNIRTGAKNIQYF
v_call: TRBV6-6
clone_size: -
d_call: -
j_call: TRBJ2-4

cdr3_nt: TGTGCCAGCAGTACGGGGGGACAGAACTACGAGCAGTACTTC
cdr3_aa: CASSTGGQNYEQYF
v_call: TRBV6-5
clone_size: -
d_call: -
j_call: TRBJ2-7

cdr3_nt: TGTGCCAGCAGTATCGACAGGAACCCAACTGAAGCTTTCTTT
cdr3_aa: CASSIDRNPTEAFF
v_call: TRBV12-3/TRBV12-4
clone_size: -
d_call: -
j_call: TRBJ1-1

cdr3_nt: TGTGCCAGCAGCTTGGGACTCGGATACTATGGCTACACCTTC
cdr3_aa: CASSLGLGYYGYTF
v_call: TRBV5-6
clone_size: few
d_call: -
j_call: TRBJ1-2

cdr3_nt: TGCAGTGCTACCGACACGGATGGCTACACCTTC
cdr3_aa: CSATDTDGYTF
v_call: TRBV20-1
clone_size: -
d_call: -
j_call: TRBJ1-2

cdr3_nt: TGTGCCAGCAGTCCAGGTGGGCGTTTTGGACAGGGAGGGATCGAACACTACGAGCAGTACTTC
cdr3_aa: CASSPGGRFGQGGIEHYEQYF
v_call: TRBV28
clone_size: -
d_call: -
j_call: TRBJ2-7

cdr3_nt: TGTGCCAGCAACCGACCGGGTTCACCCTACGAGCAGTACTTC
cdr3_aa: CASNRPGSPYEQYF
v_call: TRBV12-3/TRBV12-4
clone_size: -
d_call: -
j_call: TRBJ2-7

cdr3_nt: TGTGCCAGCACCCAGGGGGGCCCCTCGATGGGCACTGAAGCTTTCTTT
cdr3_aa: CASTQGGPSMGTEAFF
v_call: TRBV12-3/TRBV12-4
clone_size: -
d_call: TRBD1
j_call: TRBJ1-1

cdr3_nt: TGTGCCAGCAGTAACCGGCTGGGAAACTATGGCTACACCTTC
cdr3_aa: CASSNRLGNYGYTF
v_call: TRBV6-2/TRBV6-3
clone_size: -
d_call: -
j_call: TRBJ1-2

cdr3_nt: TGTGCCAGCAGCTTATTCAACAGGGGGCCTTTAACAACTAATGAAAAACTGTTTTTT
cdr3_aa: CASSLFNRGPLTTNEKLFF
v_call: TRBV7-6
clone_size: -
d_call: TRBD1
j_call: TRBJ1-4

cdr3_nt: TGTGCCAGCAGTTTAGGGGTGGAGGCTGAAGCTTTCTTT
cdr3_aa: CASSLGVEAEAFF
v_call: TRBV28
clone_size: few
d_call: -
j_call: TRBJ1-1

cdr3_nt: TGTGCCAGCAGGAGCGGATATGGCTACACCTTC
cdr3_aa: CASRSGYGYTF
v_call: TRBV28
clone_size: few
d_call: -
j_call: TRBJ1-2

cdr3_nt: TGTGCCAGTAGACCGCCGACAGGGGACTACAATGAGCAGTTCTTC
cdr3_aa: CASRPPTGDYNEQFF
v_call: TRBV19
clone_size: -
d_call: TRBD1
j_call: TRBJ2-1

cdr3_nt: TGTGCCAGCAGTTTGGACAGGGCGGGGGATCAGCCCCAGCATTTT
cdr3_aa: CASSLDRAGDQPQHF
v_call: TRBV6-6
clone_size: few
d_call: TRBD1
j_call: TRBJ1-5

cdr3_nt: TGTGCCAGCAGCTTAGTCGGGACACTAGGCTACGAGCAGTACTTC
cdr3_aa: CASSLVGTLGYEQYF
v_call: TRBV7-8
clone_size: -
d_call: -
j_call: TRBJ2-7

cdr3_nt: TGTGCCAGCAGTTTTAGGGTAGGGGAAGAGACCCAGTACTTC
cdr3_aa: CASSFRVGEETQYF
v_call: TRBV12-3/TRBV12-4
clone_size: -
d_call: -
j_call: TRBJ2-5

cdr3_nt: TGCAGCGCTCTCAGGGGGCTGTTGGAGACCCAGTACTTC
cdr3_aa: CSALRGLLETQYF
v_call: TRBV29-1
clone_size: -
d_call: TRBD1
j_call: TRBJ2-5

cdr3_nt: TGTGCCAGCAGCTCAGGACAGGGTCCTGAAGCTTTCTTT
cdr3_aa: CASSSGQGPEAFF
v_call: TRBV7-2
clone_size: -
d_call: TRBD1
j_call: TRBJ1-1

cdr3_nt: TGTGCCAGCAGCGAACTGACAGGGGGGAACTATGGCTACACCTTC
cdr3_aa: CASSELTGGNYGYTF
v_call: TRBV11-1
clone_size: few
d_call: TRBD1
j_call: TRBJ1-2

cdr3_nt: TGTGCCAGCAGCTTAATGTCTATGAACACTGAAGCTTTCTTT
cdr3_aa: CASSLMSMNTEAFF
v_call: TRBV7-8
clone_size: many
d_call: -
j_call: TRBJ1-1

cdr3_nt: TGTGCCAGCAGTGAGCTCAGGTCCGCAGATACGCAGTATTTT
cdr3_aa: CASSELRSADTQYF
v_call: TRBV6-1
clone_size: few
d_call: -
j_call: TRBJ2-3

cdr3_nt: TGTGCCAGTACTCGTCGGCGCGGGTCTGCCCACACAGATACGCAGTATTTT
cdr3_aa: CASTRRRGSAHTDTQYF
v_call: TRBV11-2
clone_size: many
d_call: -
j_call: TRBJ2-3

cdr3_nt: TGTGCCAGCAGCTTAGTGTCTGCGGGAGGCACTGAAGCTTTCTTT
cdr3_aa: CASSLVSAGGTEAFF
v_call: TRBV7-6
clone_size: few
d_call: -
j_call: TRBJ1-1

cdr3_nt: TGTGCCAGCAGCTTGGTCTCAGGAACTAGGCGCAATGAGCAGTTCTTC
cdr3_aa: CASSLVSGTRRNEQFF
v_call: TRBV5-4
clone_size: few
d_call: -
j_call: TRBJ2-1

cdr3_nt: TGTGCCAGCAGCCTAGGGGCAGTCCCCCAGGGCCAAGCCCTACCACCACCCCCGGATACGCAGTATTTT
cdr3_aa: CASSLGAVPQGQALPPPPDTQYF
v_call: TRBV11-2
clone_size: -
d_call: -
j_call: TRBJ2-3

cdr3_nt: TGCGCCAGCAGCTACCCTACAGGTGAAAAACTGTTTTTT
cdr3_aa: CASSYPTGEKLFF
v_call: TRBV4-1
clone_size: -
d_call: -
j_call: TRBJ1-4

cdr3_nt: TGTGCCAGCAGTGAAATCTCTGGAAACACCATATATTTT
cdr3_aa: CASSEISGNTIYF
v_call: TRBV6-1
clone_size: -
d_call: -
j_call: TRBJ1-3

cdr3_nt: TGTGCCAGTACAGATTCCCGCAGGGGCGGCCAAGAGACCCAGTACTTC
cdr3_aa: CASTDSRRGGQETQYF
v_call: TRBV19
clone_size: few
d_call: -
j_call: TRBJ2-5

cdr3_nt: TGTGCCAGCTCACCTCAGAGGTCGGCAGATACGCAGTATTTT
cdr3_aa: CASSPQRSADTQYF
v_call: TRBV18
clone_size: few
d_call: -
j_call: TRBJ2-3

cdr3_nt: TGTGCCAGCAGCGCAACACTAGCGGGGGGCCTCTACGAGCAGTACTTC
cdr3_aa: CASSATLAGGLYEQYF
v_call: TRBV4-2
clone_size: -
d_call: TRBD2
j_call: TRBJ2-7

cdr3_nt: TGTGCCAGCAGTTCCAGGGTAACCTACGAGCAGTACTTC
cdr3_aa: CASSSRVTYEQYF
v_call: TRBV6-5
clone_size: -
d_call: -
j_call: TRBJ2-7

cdr3_nt: TGCGCCAGCAGCTGGGACAGGGAATCGCGACCTTTCACAGATACGCAGTATTTT
cdr3_aa: CASSWDRESRPFTDTQYF
v_call: TRBV5-1
clone_size: -
d_call: TRBD1
j_call: TRBJ2-3

cdr3_nt: TGTGCCAGCAGCCCCAGGGGGTTCGGTGAGCAGTTCTTC
cdr3_aa: CASSPRGFGEQFF
v_call: TRBV7-2
clone_size: few
d_call: TRBD1
j_call: TRBJ2-1

cdr3_nt: TGTGCCAGCAGCCCCAAAGGGCGGCCCTTCCCCACCGGGGAGCTGTTTTTT
cdr3_aa: CASSPKGRPFPTGELFF
v_call: TRBV7-6
clone_size: -
d_call: -
j_call: TRBJ2-2

cdr3_nt: TGTGCTAGTGGCCCCGGGACGGCTGAAGCTTTCTTT
cdr3_aa: CASGPGTAEAFF
v_call: TRBV12-5
clone_size: -
d_call: -
j_call: TRBJ1-1

cdr3_nt: TGTGCCAGCACCTCGGGAGTCTGGACAGATACGCAGTATTTT
cdr3_aa: CASTSGVWTDTQYF
v_call: TRBV6-2/TRBV6-3
clone_size: -
d_call: -
j_call: TRBJ2-3

cdr3_nt: TGTGCCAGCAGTAGGCAGGGTGATTACCAGCCCCAGCATTTT
cdr3_aa: CASSRQGDYQPQHF
v_call: TRBV6-1
clone_size: few
d_call: -
j_call: TRBJ1-5

cdr3_nt: TGCGCCAGCAGCCAAGACCCCAGGGATGTGCTCGATGGCTACACCTTC
cdr3_aa: CASSQDPRDVLDGYTF
v_call: TRBV4-3
clone_size: -
d_call: -
j_call: TRBJ1-2

cdr3_nt: TGTGCCAGCAGCCGTACTAGCGGGGGGGAGCAGTTCTTC
cdr3_aa: CASSRTSGGEQFF
v_call: TRBV6-2/TRBV6-3
clone_size: -
d_call: TRBD2
j_call: TRBJ2-1

cdr3_nt: TGTGCCAGCAGCTTAGGGGAGGGGGCGGCGGAGTACTTC
cdr3_aa: CASSLGEGAAEYF
v_call: TRBV7-8
clone_size: -
d_call: -
j_call: TRBJ2-5

cdr3_nt: TGTGCCAGCAGCTTCCTAGACAGGAGGATACCTGAAGCTTTCTTT
cdr3_aa: CASSFLDRRIPEAFF
v_call: TRBV5-6
clone_size: few
d_call: -
j_call: TRBJ1-1

cdr3_nt: TGTGCCATCGCCGGGGGGCAGGACACAGGGGGCTCCTCTAATGAAAAACTGTTTTTT
cdr3_aa: CAIAGGQDTGGSSNEKLFF
v_call: TRBV10-3
clone_size: -
d_call: TRBD1
j_call: TRBJ1-4

cdr3_nt: TGTGCCAGCTCACCACAGGGCAGGGTGAATGAGCAGTTCTTC
cdr3_aa: CASSPQGRVNEQFF
v_call: TRBV18
clone_size: -
d_call: -
j_call: TRBJ2-1

cdr3_nt: TGTGCCAGCAGCTTAGTAGTTGGCGGCACTGAAGCTTTCTTT
cdr3_aa: CASSLVVGGTEAFF
v_call: TRBV11-2
clone_size: few
d_call: -
j_call: TRBJ1-1

cdr3_nt: TGTGCCAGCAGTTACTCGTTTTGGGGCGGGGGTAGCGGCCCCTCCTACAATGAGCAGTTCTTC
cdr3_aa: CASSYSFWGGGSGPSYNEQFF
v_call: TRBV6-5
clone_size: few
d_call: TRBD2
j_call: TRBJ2-1

cdr3_nt: TGCAGTGCTCATGCGACAGGGCTTAATGAAAAACTGTTTTTT
cdr3_aa: CSAHATGLNEKLFF
v_call: TRBV20-1
clone_size: -
d_call: TRBD1
j_call: TRBJ1-4

cdr3_nt: TGTGCCAGCAGCGGACGACAGGGGGTCGTCGAGACCCAGTACTTC
cdr3_aa: CASSGRQGVVETQYF
v_call: TRBV9
clone_size: -
d_call: TRBD1
j_call: TRBJ2-5

cdr3_nt: TGTGCCAGCAGTACCAGGGTGGCCTCTCACTACGAGCAGTACTTC
cdr3_aa: CASSTRVASHYEQYF
v_call: TRBV6-5
clone_size: few
d_call: -
j_call: TRBJ2-7

cdr3_nt: TGTGCCAGCAGCGGAACGGAAGACGAAGCTTTCTTT
cdr3_aa: CASSGTEDEAFF
v_call: TRBV9
clone_size: -
d_call: -
j_call: TRBJ1-1

cdr3_nt: TGTGCCAGCAGCTCGCAGGGAGCTAACTATGGCTACACCTTC
cdr3_aa: CASSSQGANYGYTF
v_call: TRBV7-9
clone_size: few
d_call: -
j_call: TRBJ1-2

cdr3_nt: TGTGCCAGCAGCCCCGTATTTGCGGACCTCACAGATACGCAGTATTTT
cdr3_aa: CASSPVFADLTDTQYF
v_call: TRBV12-3/TRBV12-4
clone_size: few
d_call: -
j_call: TRBJ2-3

cdr3_nt: TGCAGTGCTAGCTCTGGGACTAACAATGAGCAGTTCTTC
cdr3_aa: CSASSGTNNEQFF
v_call: TRBV20-1
clone_size: -
d_call: TRBD2
j_call: TRBJ2-1